What follows is one T cell receptor beta chain and its context. At the DNA level, this CDR3 is encoded by other sequences in the same sample as well. The sample is drawn from a study of shared clonotypes between healthy human individuals. Germline lookup yields CDR1 MNHEY and CDR2 SMNVEV (reference sequence). The CDR3 has 15 amino acids. Losses at the gene ends were 3 bases for V and 2 bases for J; bases not matched to a gene: 3. Method: immunoSEQ multiplex PCR; TCRdb's copy keeps in-frame clones and lacks some. The table has approximately 100,000 clones, about 67% seen once. Input material: memory CD8+ T cells sorted from blood. Specified subset: CD45RO+ cells pooled with CCR7-negative TemRA cells. This rearrangement joins TRBV27 to TRBJ2-7; 11 positions match TRBD2. This TCR derives from a woman in her thirties in good health. CDR3 in DNA: TGTGCCAGCAGTTTCCTGACTAGCGGGACCTACGAGCAGTACTTC. Protein product: CASSFLTSGTYEQYF.